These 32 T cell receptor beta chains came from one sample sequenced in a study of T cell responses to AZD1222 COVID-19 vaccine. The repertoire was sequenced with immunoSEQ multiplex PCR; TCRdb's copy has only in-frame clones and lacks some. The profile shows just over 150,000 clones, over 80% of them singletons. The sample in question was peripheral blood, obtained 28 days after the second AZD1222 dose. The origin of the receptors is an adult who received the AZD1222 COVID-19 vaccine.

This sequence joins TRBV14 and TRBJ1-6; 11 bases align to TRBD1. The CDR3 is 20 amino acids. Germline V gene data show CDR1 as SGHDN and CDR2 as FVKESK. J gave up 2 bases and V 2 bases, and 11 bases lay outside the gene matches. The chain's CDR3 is CASSQTGQGAKRTYNSPLHF. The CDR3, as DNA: TGTGCCAGCAGCCAAACTGGACAGGGGGCTAAGCGGACCTATAATTCACCCCTCCACTTT.

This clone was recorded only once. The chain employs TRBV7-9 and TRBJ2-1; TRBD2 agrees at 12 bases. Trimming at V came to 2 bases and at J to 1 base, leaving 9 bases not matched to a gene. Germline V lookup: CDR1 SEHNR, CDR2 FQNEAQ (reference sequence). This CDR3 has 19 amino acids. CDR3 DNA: TGTGCCAGCAGCTTAAGAATGGGACTAGCGGGCCTATCCTACAATGAGCAGTTCTTC. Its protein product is CASSLRMGLAGLSYNEQFF. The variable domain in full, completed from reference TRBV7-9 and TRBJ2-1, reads DTGVSQNPRHKITKRGQNVTFRCDPISEHNRLYWYRQTLGQGPEFLTYFQNEAQLEKSRLLSDRFSAERPKGSFSTLEIQRTEQGDSAMYLCASSLRMGLAGLSYNEQFFGPGTRLTVL.

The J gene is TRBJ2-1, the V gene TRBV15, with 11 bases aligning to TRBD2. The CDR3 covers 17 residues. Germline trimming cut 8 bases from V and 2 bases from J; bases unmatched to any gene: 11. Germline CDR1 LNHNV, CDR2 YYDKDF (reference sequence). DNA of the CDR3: TGTGCCACCTACCCAACTAGCGGGAGTCTCACCTACAATGAGCAGTTCTTC. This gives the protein CATYPTSGSLTYNEQFF.

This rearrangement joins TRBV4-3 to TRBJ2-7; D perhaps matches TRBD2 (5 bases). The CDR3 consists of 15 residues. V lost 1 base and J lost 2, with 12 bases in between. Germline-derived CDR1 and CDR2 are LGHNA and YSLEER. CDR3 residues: CASSQVPGSPYEQYF. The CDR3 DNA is TGCGCCAGCAGCCAAGTACCGGGATCCCCCTACGAGCAGTACTTC.

The chain's CDR3 is CASSRTGSNTGELFF. The CDR3 DNA reads as TGCGCCAGCAGCCGGACAGGTTCGAACACCGGGGAGCTGTTTTTT. The J gene is TRBJ2-2, the V gene TRBV4-1; 7 bases fit TRBD1. The CDR3 loop spans 15 amino acids. After removal of 4 bases from V and 0 bases from J, the junction contained 2 bases not matched to a gene. In germline, CDR1 is MGHRA, CDR2 YSYEKL.

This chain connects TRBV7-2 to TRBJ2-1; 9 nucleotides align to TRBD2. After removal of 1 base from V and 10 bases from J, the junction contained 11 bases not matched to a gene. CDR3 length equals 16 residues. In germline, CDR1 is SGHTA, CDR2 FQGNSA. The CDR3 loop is CASSLVGTSWEMEQFF. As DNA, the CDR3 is TGTGCCAGCAGCTTAGTTGGGACTAGCTGGGAAATGGAGCAGTTCTTC.

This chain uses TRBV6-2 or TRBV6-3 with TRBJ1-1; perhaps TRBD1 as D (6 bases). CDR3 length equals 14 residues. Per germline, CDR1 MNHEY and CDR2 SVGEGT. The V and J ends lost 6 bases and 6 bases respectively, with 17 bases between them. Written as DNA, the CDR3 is TGTGCCAGCAGCCGTCTTGACAGGATCGCTGAAGCTTTCTTT. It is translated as CASSRLDRIAEAFF.

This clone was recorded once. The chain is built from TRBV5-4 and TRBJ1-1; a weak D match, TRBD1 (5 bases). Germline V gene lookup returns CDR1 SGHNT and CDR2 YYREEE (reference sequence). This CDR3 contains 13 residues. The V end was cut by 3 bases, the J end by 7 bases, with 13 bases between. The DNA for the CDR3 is TGTGCCAGCAGCTCGCAACCAGACAGTGAAGCTTTCTTT. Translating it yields CASSSQPDSEAFF.

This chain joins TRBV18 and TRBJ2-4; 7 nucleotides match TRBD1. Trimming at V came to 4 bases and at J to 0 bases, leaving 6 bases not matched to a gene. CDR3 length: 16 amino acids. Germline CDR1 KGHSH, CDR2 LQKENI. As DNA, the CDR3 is TGTGCCAGCTCACTTCGGGACAGAGTAGCCAAAAACATTCAGTACTTC. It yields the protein CASSLRDRVAKNIQYF.

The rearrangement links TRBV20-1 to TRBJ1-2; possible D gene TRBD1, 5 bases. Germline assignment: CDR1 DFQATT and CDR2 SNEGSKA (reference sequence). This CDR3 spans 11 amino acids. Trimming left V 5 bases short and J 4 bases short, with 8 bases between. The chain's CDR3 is CSAEGSYGYTF. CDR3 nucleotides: TGCAGTGCTGAGGGGAGCTATGGCTACACCTTC.

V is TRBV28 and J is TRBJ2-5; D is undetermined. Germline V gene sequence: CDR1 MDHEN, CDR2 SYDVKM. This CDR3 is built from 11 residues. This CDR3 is CAVSDQETQYF. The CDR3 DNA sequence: TGTGCGGTGAGCGACCAAGAGACCCAGTACTTC.

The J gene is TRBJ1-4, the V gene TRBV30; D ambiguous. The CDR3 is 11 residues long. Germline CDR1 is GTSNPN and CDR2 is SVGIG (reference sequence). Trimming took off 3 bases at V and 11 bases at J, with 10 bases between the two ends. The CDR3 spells CAWRREEKLFF. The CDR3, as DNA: TGTGCCTGGAGAAGGGAGGAGAAACTGTTTTTT.

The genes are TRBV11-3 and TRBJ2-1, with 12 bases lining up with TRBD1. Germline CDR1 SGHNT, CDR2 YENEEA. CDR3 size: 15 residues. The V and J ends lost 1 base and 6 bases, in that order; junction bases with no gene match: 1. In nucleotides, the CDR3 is TGTGCCAGCAGCTTAGTGGGACAGGGGGCCAATGAGCAGTTCTTC. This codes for CASSLVGQGANEQFF.

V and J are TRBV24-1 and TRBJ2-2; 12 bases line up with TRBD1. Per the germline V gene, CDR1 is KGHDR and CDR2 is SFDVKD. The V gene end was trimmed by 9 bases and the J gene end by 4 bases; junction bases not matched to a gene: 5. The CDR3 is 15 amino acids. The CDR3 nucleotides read TGTGCCACCGGGGGACAGGGGGCTGGCACCGGGGAGCTGTTTTTT. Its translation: CATGGQGAGTGELFF.

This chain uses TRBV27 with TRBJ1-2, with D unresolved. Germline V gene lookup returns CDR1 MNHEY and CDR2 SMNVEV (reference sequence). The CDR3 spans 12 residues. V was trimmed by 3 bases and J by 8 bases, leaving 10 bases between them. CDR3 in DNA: TGTGCCAGCAGTTTTTGGGGTGGCGGCTACACCTTC. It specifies CASSFWGGGYTF.

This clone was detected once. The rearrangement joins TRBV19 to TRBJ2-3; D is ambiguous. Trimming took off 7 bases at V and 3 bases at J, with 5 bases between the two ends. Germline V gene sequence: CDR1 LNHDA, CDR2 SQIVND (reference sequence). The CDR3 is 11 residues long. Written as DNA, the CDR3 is TGTGCCAGTACCCGGACAGATACGCAGTATTTT. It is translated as CASTRTDTQYF.

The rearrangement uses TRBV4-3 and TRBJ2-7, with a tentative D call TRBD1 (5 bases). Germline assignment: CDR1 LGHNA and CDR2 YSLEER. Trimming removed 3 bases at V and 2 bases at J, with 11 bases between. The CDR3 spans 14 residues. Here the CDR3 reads CASSQTQAAYEQYF. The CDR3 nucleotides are TGCGCCAGCAGCCAGACACAGGCCGCCTACGAGCAGTACTTC.

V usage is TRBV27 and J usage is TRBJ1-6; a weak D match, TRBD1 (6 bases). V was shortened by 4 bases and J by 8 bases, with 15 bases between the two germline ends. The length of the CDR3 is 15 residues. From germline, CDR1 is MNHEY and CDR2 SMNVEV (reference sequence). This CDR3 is CASSWGGGADSPLHF. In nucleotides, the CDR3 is TGTGCCAGCAGTTGGGGAGGGGGGGCGGATTCACCCCTCCACTTT.

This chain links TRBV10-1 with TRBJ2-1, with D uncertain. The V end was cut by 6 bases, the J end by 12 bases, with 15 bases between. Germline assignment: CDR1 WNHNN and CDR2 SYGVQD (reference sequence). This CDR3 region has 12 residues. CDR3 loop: CASRIQLPVQFF. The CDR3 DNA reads TGCGCCAGCAGAATCCAACTACCAGTGCAGTTCTTC.

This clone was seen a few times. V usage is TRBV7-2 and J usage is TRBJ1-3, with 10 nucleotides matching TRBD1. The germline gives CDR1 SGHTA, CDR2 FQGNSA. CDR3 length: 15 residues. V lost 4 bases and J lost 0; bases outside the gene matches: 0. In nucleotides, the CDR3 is TGTGCCAGCAGCTGGACAGGGGGCTCTGGAAACACCATATATTTT. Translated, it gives CASSWTGGSGNTIYF.

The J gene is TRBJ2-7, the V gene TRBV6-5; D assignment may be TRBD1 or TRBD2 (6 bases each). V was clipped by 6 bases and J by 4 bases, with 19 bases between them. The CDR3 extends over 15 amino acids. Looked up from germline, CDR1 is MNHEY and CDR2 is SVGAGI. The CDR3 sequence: CASSLPPGALYEQYF. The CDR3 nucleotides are TGTGCCAGCAGCCTCCCCCCGGGGGCGTTGTACGAGCAGTACTTC.

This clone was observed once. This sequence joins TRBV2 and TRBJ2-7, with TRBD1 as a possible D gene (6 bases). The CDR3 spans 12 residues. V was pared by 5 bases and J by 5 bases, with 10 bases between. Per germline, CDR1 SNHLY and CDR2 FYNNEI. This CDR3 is CASSTDSHEQYF. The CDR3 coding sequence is TGTGCCAGCAGTACGGACAGCCACGAGCAGTACTTC.

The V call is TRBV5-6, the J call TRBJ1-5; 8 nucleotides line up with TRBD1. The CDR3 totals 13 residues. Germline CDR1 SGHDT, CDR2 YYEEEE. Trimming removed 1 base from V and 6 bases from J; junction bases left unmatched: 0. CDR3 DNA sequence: TGTGCCAGCAGCTTGACAGGGGGTCAGCCCCAGCATTTT. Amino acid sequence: CASSLTGGQPQHF.

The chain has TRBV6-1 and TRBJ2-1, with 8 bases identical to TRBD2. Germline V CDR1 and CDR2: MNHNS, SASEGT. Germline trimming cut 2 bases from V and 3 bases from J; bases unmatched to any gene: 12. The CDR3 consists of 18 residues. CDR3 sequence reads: CASSEKGGTGGGYNEQFF. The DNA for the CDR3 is TGTGCCAGCAGTGAAAAAGGGGGGACGGGAGGGGGCTACAATGAGCAGTTCTTC.

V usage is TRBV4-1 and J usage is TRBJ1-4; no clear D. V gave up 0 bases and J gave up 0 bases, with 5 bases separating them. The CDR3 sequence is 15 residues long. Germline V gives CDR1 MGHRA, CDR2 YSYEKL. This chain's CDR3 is CASSQEPATNEKLFF. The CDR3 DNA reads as TGCGCCAGCAGCCAAGAACCGGCAACTAATGAAAAACTGTTTTTT.

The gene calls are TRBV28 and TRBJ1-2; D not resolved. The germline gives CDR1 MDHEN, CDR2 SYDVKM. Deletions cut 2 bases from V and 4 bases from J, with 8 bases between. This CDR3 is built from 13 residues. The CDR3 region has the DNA TGTGCCAGCAGTTTAATTGCTGGCTATGGCTACACCTTC. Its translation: CASSLIAGYGYTF.

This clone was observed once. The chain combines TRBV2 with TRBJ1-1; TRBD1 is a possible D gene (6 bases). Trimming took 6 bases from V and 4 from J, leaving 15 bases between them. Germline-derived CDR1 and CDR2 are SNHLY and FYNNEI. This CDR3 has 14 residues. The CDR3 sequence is CASREQGQGTEAFF. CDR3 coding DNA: TGTGCCAGCAGGGAACAGGGCCAGGGCACTGAAGCTTTCTTT.

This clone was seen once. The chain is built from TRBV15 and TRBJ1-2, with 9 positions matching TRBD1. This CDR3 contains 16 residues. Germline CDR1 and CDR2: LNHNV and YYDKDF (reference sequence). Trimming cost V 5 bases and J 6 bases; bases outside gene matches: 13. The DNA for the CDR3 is TGTGCCACCAGCCTTGGTTCGGGACAGGGAATGGATGGCTACACCTTC. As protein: CATSLGSGQGMDGYTF.

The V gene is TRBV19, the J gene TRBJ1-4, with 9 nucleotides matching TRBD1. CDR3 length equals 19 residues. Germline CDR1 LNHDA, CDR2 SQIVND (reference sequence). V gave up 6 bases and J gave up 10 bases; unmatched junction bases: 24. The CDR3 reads CASSPATGGNRGWAGKLFF. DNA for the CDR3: TGTGCCAGTAGCCCCGCCACAGGGGGCAACAGGGGATGGGCGGGAAAACTGTTTTTT. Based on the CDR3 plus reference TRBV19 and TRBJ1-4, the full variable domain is DGGITQSPKYLFRKEGQNVTLSCEQNLNHDAMYWYRQDPGQGLRLIYYSQIVNDFQKGDIAEGYSVSREKKESFPLTVTSAQKNPTAFYLCASSPATGGNRGWAGKLFFGSGTQLSVL.

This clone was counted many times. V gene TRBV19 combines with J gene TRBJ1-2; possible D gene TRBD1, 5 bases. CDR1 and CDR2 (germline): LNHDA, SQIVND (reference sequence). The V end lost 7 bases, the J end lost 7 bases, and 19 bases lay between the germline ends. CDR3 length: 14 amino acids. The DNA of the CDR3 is TGTGCCAGTACCGTGGGGCTGGTGATAGGTGGCTACACCTTC. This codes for CASTVGLVIGGYTF.

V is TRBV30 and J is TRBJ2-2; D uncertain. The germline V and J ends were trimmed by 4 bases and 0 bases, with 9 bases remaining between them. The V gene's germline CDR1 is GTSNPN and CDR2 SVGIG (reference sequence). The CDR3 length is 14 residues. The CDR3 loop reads CAWKGRTNTGELFF. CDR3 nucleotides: TGTGCCTGGAAAGGGCGGACGAACACCGGGGAGCTGTTTTTT.

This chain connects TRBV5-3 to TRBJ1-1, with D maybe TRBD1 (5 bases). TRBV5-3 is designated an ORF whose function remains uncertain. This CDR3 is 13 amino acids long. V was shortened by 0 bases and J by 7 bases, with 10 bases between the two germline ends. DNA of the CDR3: TGTGCCAGAAGCTTGGGTTTGGGGCTTGAAGCTTTCTTT. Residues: CARSLGLGLEAFF.